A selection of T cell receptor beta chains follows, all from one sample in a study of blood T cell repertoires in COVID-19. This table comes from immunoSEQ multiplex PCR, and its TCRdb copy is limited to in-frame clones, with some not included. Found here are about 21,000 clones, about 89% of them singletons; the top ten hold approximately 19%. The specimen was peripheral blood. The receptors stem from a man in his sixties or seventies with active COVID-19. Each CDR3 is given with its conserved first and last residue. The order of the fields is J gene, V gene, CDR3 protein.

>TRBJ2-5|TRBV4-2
CASSQEGLQYF
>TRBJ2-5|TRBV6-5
CASSSSGTAGETQYF
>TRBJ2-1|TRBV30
CAWKLAGGHEQFF
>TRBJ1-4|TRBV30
CAWSVYAGGGEKLFF
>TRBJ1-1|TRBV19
CASRLRQSNTEAFF
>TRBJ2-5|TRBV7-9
CASSPRGPETQYF
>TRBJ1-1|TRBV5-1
CASSPGTGGPNTEAFF
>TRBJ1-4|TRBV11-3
CASSLDLGQGSFREKLFF
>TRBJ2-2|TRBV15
CATSRPRGSVGELFF
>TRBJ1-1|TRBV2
CASSLGQLVEAFF
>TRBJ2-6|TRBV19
CASSILQGSGANVLTF
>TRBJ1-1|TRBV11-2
CASSPPTPLAEAFF
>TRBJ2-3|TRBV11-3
CASRPRDRGTDTQYF
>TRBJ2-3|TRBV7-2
CASSLEADLSTDTQYF
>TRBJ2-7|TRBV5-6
CASSPTGIPYEQYF
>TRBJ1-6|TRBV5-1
CASSLGSSRTGQSPLHF
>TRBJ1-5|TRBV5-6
CASSRGTALSNQPQHF
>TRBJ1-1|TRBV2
CASGGHTNTEAFF
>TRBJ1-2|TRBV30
CAWSEGQGISRYGYTF
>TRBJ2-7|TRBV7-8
CASSLGGGQGSYEQYF
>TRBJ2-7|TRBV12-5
CASGGTSGVYEQYF
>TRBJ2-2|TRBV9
CASSARHNTGELFF
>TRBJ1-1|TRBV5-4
CASSLGGGKGTEAFF
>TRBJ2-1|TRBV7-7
CASSPSPGENNEQFF
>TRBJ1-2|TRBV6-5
CASLRLQGNRWGYTF
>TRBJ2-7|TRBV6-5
CASSYGSGLAHYEQYF
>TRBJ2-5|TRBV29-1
CSVDVISGGTQYF
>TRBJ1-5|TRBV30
CAWSVGATGESNQPQHF
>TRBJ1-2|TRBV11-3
CASSLDPGTGVNYGYTF
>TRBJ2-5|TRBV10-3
CAISEPGKETQYF
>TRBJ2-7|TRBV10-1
CASSESAGKNEQYF
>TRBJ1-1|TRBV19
CASSYVERNTEAFF
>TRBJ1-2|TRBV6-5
CASSTGGRLYGYTF
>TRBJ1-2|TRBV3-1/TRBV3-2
CASSQDRVVRGYTF
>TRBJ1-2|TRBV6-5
CASRWTENYGYTF
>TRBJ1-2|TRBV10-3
CATGQAYNYGYTF
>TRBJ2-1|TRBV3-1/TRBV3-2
CASSQDPVQGLEAYNEQFF
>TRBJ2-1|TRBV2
CASLQTSGSSNEQFF
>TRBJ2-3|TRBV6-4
CASSPEPGKGGADTQYF
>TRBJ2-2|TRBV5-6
CASSLRLQRAGELFF
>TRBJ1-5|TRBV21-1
CASSKGWTAGYQPQHF
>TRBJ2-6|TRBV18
CASSPVADSGANVLTF
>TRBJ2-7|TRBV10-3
CAIKSGVSYEQYF
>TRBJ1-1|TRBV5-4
CASSTEAIGTGTEAFF
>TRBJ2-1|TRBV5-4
CASSFPGQGGNEQFF
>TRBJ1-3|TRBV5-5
CASSLIWESGNTIYF
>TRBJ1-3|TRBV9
CASSVESSGNTIYF
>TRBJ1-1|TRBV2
CASRDSRNTEAFF
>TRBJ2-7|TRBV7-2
CASSPGYEQYF
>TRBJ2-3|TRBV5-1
CASRTGENTDTQYF
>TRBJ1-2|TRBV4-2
CASSRPRESGGSDGYTF
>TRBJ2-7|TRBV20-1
CSASTLAGIYEQYF
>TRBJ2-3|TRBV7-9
CASSLSSGYTDTQYF